The T cell receptor beta chain under discussion was sequenced for a study of blood T cell repertoires in COVID-19. At the level of the study: Samples representing acute and convalescent COVID-19 were sourced from the United States, Italy and Spain. The cDNA or gDNA used as material had been derived from T cells, B-cell-depleted T cells, or PBMCs.

Authors' analysis steps: Reference gene primers were amplified, and this amplification served to estimate nucleated cell counts. Some clones are missing from TCRdb's copy, which holds only in-frame ones; the method was immunoSEQ multiplex PCR. D and trimming were read from the DNA, whereas the V and J calls and clone size are those reported in that table. The sample holds about 230,000 clones, roughly 83% seen once. The CDR3 spans 13 residues. The V gene end was trimmed by 7 bases and the J gene end by 4 bases; junction bases not matched to a gene: 6. The V gene's germline CDR1 is GTSNPN and CDR2 SVGIG (reference sequence). In this sample, this clone turned up many times.

Sequencing used peripheral blood. This TCR was recovered from a middle-aged man with acute or convalescent COVID-19. The chain uses TRBV30 and TRBJ2-3; 9 bases align to TRBD1. The CDR3 DNA follows: TGTGCCTCAAGGGACAGGGTGGCAGATACGCAGTATTTT. Translation: CASRDRVADTQYF. Full variable domain (rest looked up from reference TRBV30 and TRBJ2-3): SQTIHQWPATLVQPVGSPLSLECTVEGTSNPNLYWYRQAAGRGLQLLFYSVGIGQISSEVPQNLSASRPQDRQFILSSKKLLLSDSGFYLCASRDRVADTQYFGPGTRLTVL.